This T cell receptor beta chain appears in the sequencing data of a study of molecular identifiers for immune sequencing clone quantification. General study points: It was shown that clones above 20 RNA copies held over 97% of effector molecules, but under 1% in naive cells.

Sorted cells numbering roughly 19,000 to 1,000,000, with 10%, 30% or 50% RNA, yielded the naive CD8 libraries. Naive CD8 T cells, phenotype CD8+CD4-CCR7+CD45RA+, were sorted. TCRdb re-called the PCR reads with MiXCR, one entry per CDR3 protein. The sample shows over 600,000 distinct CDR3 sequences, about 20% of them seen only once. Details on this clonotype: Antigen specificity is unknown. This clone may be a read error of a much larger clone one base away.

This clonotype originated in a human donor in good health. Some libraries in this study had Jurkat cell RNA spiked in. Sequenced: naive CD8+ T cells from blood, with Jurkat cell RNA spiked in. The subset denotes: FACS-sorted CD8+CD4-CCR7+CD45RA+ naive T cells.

CDR3 DNA: TGTGCCAGCAGCCACCACAGGGTTGGAGAGACCCAGTACTTC. This translates into CASSHHRVGETQYF. The V call is TRBV7-9, the J call TRBJ2-5; perhaps TRBD1 as D (6 bases). The germline V and J ends were trimmed by 5 bases and 4 bases, with 14 bases remaining between them. Germline CDR1 is SEHNR and CDR2 is FQNEAQ (reference sequence). The CDR3 consists of 14 residues.